This TCR beta chain appears in the sequencing data of a study of blood T cell repertoires in COVID-19. Study background: T cells, B-cell-depleted T cells, or PBMCs provided the cDNA or gDNA that served as material.

The CDR3 spans 15 residues. After removal of 0 bases from V and 10 bases from J, the junction contained 8 bases not matched to a gene. Germline V gene data show CDR1 as MGHRA and CDR2 as YSYEKL. Generated by immunoSEQ multiplex PCR, the TCRdb table keeps only in-frame clones and is missing some. This sample has 150,000 to 200,000 clones, with around four fifths found just once. The chain uses TRBV4-1 and TRBJ2-1; 8 positions agree with TRBD1. Material: peripheral blood. The receptor's source is a woman of 80 years or more with COVID-19, enrolled during active disease. CDR3 in amino acids: CASSQDSQGAEEQFF. CDR3 nucleotide sequence: TGCGCCAGCAGCCAAGACAGCCAGGGGGCAGAGGAGCAGTTCTTC.